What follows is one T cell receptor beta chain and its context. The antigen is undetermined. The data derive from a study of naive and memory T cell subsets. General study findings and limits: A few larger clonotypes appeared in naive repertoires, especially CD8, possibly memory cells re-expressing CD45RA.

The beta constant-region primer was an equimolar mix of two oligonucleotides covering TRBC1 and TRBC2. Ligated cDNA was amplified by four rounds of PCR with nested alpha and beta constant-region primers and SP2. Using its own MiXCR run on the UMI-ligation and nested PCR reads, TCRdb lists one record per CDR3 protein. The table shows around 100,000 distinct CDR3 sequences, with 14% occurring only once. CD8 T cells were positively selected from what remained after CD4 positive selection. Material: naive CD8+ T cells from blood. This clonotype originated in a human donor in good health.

The CDR3: CASTSETGGGEAFF. CDR3 bases: TGTGCCAGTACTTCTGAGACAGGGGGCGGTGAAGCTTTCTTT. The chain combines TRBV19 with TRBJ1-1; 10 bases line up with TRBD1. The CDR3 totals 14 residues. J was trimmed by 7 bases and V by 7 bases; bases with no gene match: 9. Germline CDR1 and CDR2: LNHDA and SQIVND (reference sequence).